Listed below are T cell receptor beta chains from one sample, sequenced in a study of blood T cell repertoires in COVID-19. TCRdb's table, derived via immunoSEQ multiplex PCR, lists solely in-frame clones and lacks some. The sample carries under 300,000 clones, roughly 77% recorded once. Sequencing was performed on peripheral blood. These receptor sequences come from a woman of 80 years or more with acute or convalescent COVID-19. Each CDR3 is given with its conserved first and last residue. The order of the fields is J gene, V gene, CDR3 protein.

>TRBJ2-1|TRBV5-1
CASSPGLAGANEQFF
>TRBJ2-2|TRBV2
CASSEARGRNTGELFF
>TRBJ2-1|TRBV12-5
CASATGTYNEQFF
>TRBJ1-1|TRBV6-5
CATVRDRGRTEAFF
>TRBJ2-6|TRBV6-1
CASSEGPAGGSGANVLTF
>TRBJ1-4|TRBV7-9
CASSFTQGALFF
>TRBJ1-5|TRBV7-9
CASSSGDTSNQPQHF
>TRBJ1-1|TRBV7-9
CASSVYLEAFF
>TRBJ1-5|TRBV5-4
CASSLEPGRGRVAQHF
>TRBJ1-6|TRBV5-5
CASSPRAVSSYNSPLHF
>TRBJ2-1|TRBV5-8
CASSVGGIFLNEQFF
>TRBJ2-7|TRBV19
CASSTSGTASYEQYF
>TRBJ2-6|TRBV3-1/TRBV3-2
CASSQLGAGRLSGANVLTF
>TRBJ2-5|TRBV6-1
CASSEGASGETQYF
>TRBJ2-3|TRBV3-1/TRBV3-2
CASRFSGGVTDTQYF
>TRBJ1-6|TRBV10-3
CAISDVTGKVHF
>TRBJ2-3|TRBV4-3
CASSQEPDLGTDTQYF
>TRBJ2-7|TRBV24-1
CATGQGAREQYF
>TRBJ2-2|TRBV19
CASSIGGRDTGELFF
>TRBJ2-1|TRBV4-2
CASSQPRARGHNEQFF
>TRBJ2-3|TRBV3-1/TRBV3-2
CASSQGLAGVSDTQYF
>TRBJ2-2|TRBV6-5
CASIKSGGPGELFF
>TRBJ2-3|TRBV3-1/TRBV3-2
CASSLIGGGEDTQYF
>TRBJ1-2|TRBV5-1
CASSLTDRDGYTF